What follows are 26 T cell receptor beta chains derived from one specimen sequenced in a study of blood T cells in healthy people across ages. Next came a second PCR, run for about 7 to 11 cycles, which used a sample-barcoded 5' primer along with a J-beta primer mix. MiXCR was run by TCRdb on the 5' RACE reads, yielding one entry per CDR3 protein. Found here are roughly 800,000 distinct CDR3 sequences, roughly 25% of them singletons; the top ten hold approximately 4%. The same specimen was also included in a second study, on T cells of mothers and their children.

Sequenced input: blood. These TCRs come from a boy aged 5-17 years in good health.

V and J are TRBV20-1 and TRBJ2-5, with D possibly being TRBD1 (6 bases). The end of the DNA fits TRBJ2-1 better, so the J call may be wrong. Germline CDR1 and CDR2: DFQATT and SNEGSKA (reference sequence). This CDR3 region has 15 residues. CDR3 nucleotide sequence: TGCAGTGCTAGAGCCACAGGGCTGAGCTTGGATGAGCAGTTCTTC. This codes for CSARATGLSLDEQFF.

This clonotype was counted once. The rearrangement joins TRBV5-1 to TRBJ1-1; 9 bases match TRBD1. The CDR3 length is 15 residues. The ends lost 4 bases at V and 1 base at J; junction bases unmatched: 5. Germline CDR1 SGHRS, CDR2 YFSETQ. In nucleotides, the CDR3 is TGCGCCAGCAGCAACAAACAGGGGGCGAACACTGAAGCTTTCTTT. Its translation is CASSNKQGANTEAFF.

The rearrangement joins TRBV7-9 to TRBJ1-6; the match to TRBD1 covers 7 bases. Unmatched junction bases numbered 3, after V lost 3 bases and J lost 7 bases. The CDR3 has 14 residues. Per the germline V gene, CDR1 is SEHNR and CDR2 is FQNEAQ (reference sequence). DNA of the CDR3: TGTGCCAGCAGCTTCCAGGGGGAAAATTCACCCCTCCACTTT. This gives the protein CASSFQGENSPLHF.

This chain connects TRBV29-1 to TRBJ2-4; maybe TRBD1 (6 bases). The germline V gene encodes CDR1 SQVTM and CDR2 ANQGSEA. The CDR3 has 16 residues. Trimming shortened V by 2 bases and J by 1 base, and 15 bases separated the two germline ends. The CDR3 bases are TGCAGCGTTGAAATGTTTGGGGGCGACGCCAAAAACATTCAGTACTTC. It specifies CSVEMFGGDAKNIQYF.

The V call is TRBV28, the J call TRBJ2-5, with 8 bases matching TRBD1. V was clipped by 6 bases and J by 5 bases; unmatched bases: 11. Germline V lookup: CDR1 MDHEN, CDR2 SYDVKM. The CDR3 consists of 15 residues. The CDR3 protein is CASRTPSRGRETQYF. In nucleotides, the CDR3 is TGTGCCAGCAGGACACCATCCAGGGGGCGGGAGACCCAGTACTTC.

The chain joins TRBV29-1 to TRBJ2-1, with 7 bases that match TRBD2. Germline trimming cut 6 bases from V and 7 bases from J; bases unmatched to any gene: 6. CDR3 length: 12 residues. CDR1 is SQVTM, CDR2 ANQGSEA, per germline. CDR3 loop: CSVLGGSNEQFF. CDR3 bases: TGCAGCGTCCTGGGCGGGAGTAATGAGCAGTTCTTC.

In its sample, this clonotype was seen many times. This chain connects TRBV5-1 to TRBJ2-7; 9 bases fit TRBD1. J lost 6 bases, V lost 8 bases, and 9 bases had no gene match. CDR3 size: 13 residues. Looked up from germline, CDR1 is SGHRS and CDR2 is YFSETQ. CDR3 protein: CASSPGQGGEQYF. CDR3 bases: TGCGCCAGTTCGCCGGGACAGGGCGGCGAGCAGTACTTC.

The V call is TRBV4-1, the J call TRBJ2-5, with D possibly being TRBD1 (7 bases). The DNA end lines up better with TRBJ2-7; the J call may be wrong. CDR3 length: 15 residues. Germline V gene data show CDR1 as MGHRA and CDR2 as YSYEKL. The chain's CDR3 is CASSQNGGGGYEQYF. The DNA for the CDR3 is TGCGCCAGCAGCCAAAACGGAGGGGGCGGCTACGAGCAGTACTTC.

In its sample, this clonotype was seen a few times. The rearrangement joins TRBV24-1 to TRBJ2-5, with 10 bases that match TRBD2. This CDR3 region has 14 residues. Per the germline V gene, CDR1 is KGHDR and CDR2 is SFDVKD. The junction had 0 bases not matched to a gene; V was cut back by 3 bases and J by 3 bases. CDR3 DNA: TGTGCCACCAGTGATGGACTAGCGGAAGAGACCCAGTACTTC. Translating it yields CATSDGLAEETQYF.

The V gene is TRBV28, the J gene TRBJ1-4; 8 bases are shared with TRBD1. The junction had 8 bases not matched to a gene; V was cut back by 7 bases and J by 7 bases. This CDR3 has 14 residues. Germline V gene data show CDR1 as MDHEN and CDR2 as SYDVKM. This CDR3 is CASTWTGSTEKLFF. CDR3 DNA: TGTGCCAGCACTTGGACAGGGTCGACTGAAAAACTGTTTTTT.

This clonotype was recorded a few times. The chain combines TRBV28 with TRBJ2-7; tentatively, D is TRBD1 (6 bases). Deletions cut 5 bases from V and 3 bases from J, with 17 bases between. The CDR3 runs 15 residues. From germline, CDR1 is MDHEN and CDR2 SYDVKM. The CDR3 nucleotides are TGTGCCAGCAGTGAACAGGGTCCCGGAGACTACGAGCAGTACTTC. This gives the protein CASSEQGPGDYEQYF.

The CDR3 region has the DNA TGTGCCAGCAGCTTAATTTCACTAGCGACCTCCTACGAGCAGTACTTC. Translation: CASSLISLATSYEQYF. The chain joins TRBV7-8 to TRBJ2-7; TRBD2 matches 7 bases. The CDR3 contains 16 residues. Germline V gene lookup returns CDR1 SGHVS and CDR2 FQNEAQ. J was trimmed by 0 bases and V by 2 bases; bases with no gene match: 7.

This clonotype has a handful of counts. This chain uses TRBV10-3 with TRBJ2-3; 7 nucleotides agree with TRBD2. The V gene's germline CDR1 is ENHRY and CDR2 SYGVKD. V lost 6 bases and J lost 1; bases outside the gene matches: 7. The CDR3 is 15 residues long. CDR3 sequence (DNA): TGTGCCATCAGCGTCGGAACTAGCGGCACAGATACGCAGTATTTT. It translates to CAISVGTSGTDTQYF.

The chain links TRBV10-3 to TRBJ1-2, with unresolved D. The germline V gene encodes CDR1 ENHRY and CDR2 SYGVKD. This CDR3 is 13 amino acids long. The V end lost 0 bases, the J end lost 3 bases, and 5 bases lay between the germline ends. The CDR3 spells CAISESVDYGYTF. CDR3 in DNA: TGTGCCATCAGTGAGTCAGTGGACTATGGCTACACCTTC.

As for this clonotype: Sequence at one end of the junction differs from germline and may be a read error. The chain recombines TRBV28 with TRBJ1-1; D uncertain. The CDR3 is 14 amino acids. Germline CDR1 and CDR2: MDHEN and SYDVKM. The CDR3 loop is CASSVYTVNTEAFF. The CDR3 nucleotides read TGTGCCAGCAGTGTTTACACTGTTAACACTGAAGCCTTCTTT. The variable domain in full, with the rest retrieved from reference TRBV28 and TRBJ1-1, is DVKVTQSSRYLVKRTGEKVFLECVQDMDHENMFWYRQDPGLGLRLIYFSYDVKMKEKGDIPEGYSVSREKKERFSLILESASTNQTSMYLCASSVYTVNTEAFFGQGTRLTVV.

This clonotype appeared a few times. The chain has TRBV29-1 and TRBJ1-1; 9 bases fit TRBD1. V lost 2 bases to trimming and J lost 4 bases; unmatched junction nucleotides: 8. The germline V gene encodes CDR1 SQVTM and CDR2 ANQGSEA. CDR3 size: 15 residues. The CDR3 region is CSVETRTGASTEAFF. CDR3 nucleotide sequence: TGCAGCGTTGAAACCCGGACAGGGGCGAGCACTGAAGCTTTCTTT.

J is TRBJ2-1 and V is TRBV20-1; 9 bases match TRBD2. Germline trimming cut 3 bases from V and 6 bases from J; bases unmatched to any gene: 6. This CDR3 is built from 14 residues. Germline V gene lookup returns CDR1 DFQATT and CDR2 SNEGSKA (reference sequence). CDR3: CSASLAGGPNEQFF. CDR3 in DNA: TGCAGTGCTAGCCTGGCGGGAGGGCCCAATGAGCAGTTCTTC.

This clonotype was counted only a few times. The chain combines TRBV7-8 with TRBJ2-5; no definite D call. The CDR3 totals 12 residues. Germline loops: CDR1 SGHVS, CDR2 FQNEAQ. V was cut by 6 bases and J by 5 bases, with 10 bases left in between. The CDR3 nucleotides are TGTGCCAGCAGGGTTCCCGCGGAGACCCAGTACTTC. Protein: CASRVPAETQYF. Looking up the rest from reference TRBV7-8 and TRBJ2-5 gives the full variable domain: GAGVSQSPRYKVAKRGQDVALRCDPISGHVSLFWYQQALGQGPEFLTYFQNEAQLDKSGLPSDRFFAERPEGSVSTLKIQRTQQEDSAVYLCASRVPAETQYFGPGTRLLVL.

The chain joins TRBV27 to TRBJ2-1; TRBD2 agrees at 7 bases. This CDR3 is 16 amino acids long. From germline, CDR1 is MNHEY and CDR2 SMNVEV (reference sequence). V lost 4 bases to trimming and J lost 5 bases; unmatched junction nucleotides: 11. The CDR3 region is CASSSPFSGKDNEQFF. The CDR3 DNA reads as TGTGCCAGCAGTTCCCCCTTCAGCGGGAAAGACAATGAGCAGTTCTTC.

The chain joins TRBV4-3 to TRBJ2-3; D may be TRBD1 (5 bases). Trimming cost V 0 bases and J 6 bases, with 13 bases left between them. Per the germline V gene, CDR1 is LGHNA and CDR2 is YSLEER. The CDR3 runs to 15 residues. CDR3 residues: CASSQDRQGRDTQYF. CDR3 nucleotide sequence: TGCGCCAGCAGCCAAGATCGGCAGGGAAGGGATACGCAGTATTTT.

CDR3 coding DNA: TGTGCCTGGAGCATCAGGGGCCCCTACGAGCAGTACTTC. Its translation: CAWSIRGPYEQYF. The chain combines TRBV30 with TRBJ2-5; possibly TRBD1 for D (6 bases). The DNA end favors TRBJ2-7, so the J call may be wrong. The CDR3 runs 13 residues. Germline V gene sequence: CDR1 GTSNPN, CDR2 SVGIG (reference sequence).

This clonotype was recorded once. J is TRBJ2-1 and V is TRBV7-6; D not certain. The DNA end favors TRBJ2-5, so the J call may be wrong. The germline gives CDR1 SGHVS, CDR2 FNYEAQ. The CDR3 length is 13 residues. The CDR3 sequence is CASSFSEAETQYF. The CDR3 nucleotides are TGTGCCAGCAGCTTCAGCGAGGCGGAGACCCAGTACTTC.

The sample holds a few counts of this clonotype. V usage is TRBV28 and J usage is TRBJ2-1; the D is unclear. The J call may be faulty, since TRBJ2-5 better matches the DNA end. Germline-derived CDR1 and CDR2 are MDHEN and SYDVKM. The CDR3 is 13 residues long. The CDR3 nucleotides read TGTGCCAGCAGTTTGCCTCAGAAAGAGACCCAGTACTTC. This translates into CASSLPQKETQYF.

This clonotype was detected many times. The chain joins TRBV6-5 to TRBJ2-3; D is uncertain. The CDR3 consists of 11 residues. CDR1 MNHEY and CDR2 SVGAGI come from the germline V gene. V shed 3 bases and J shed 5 bases, with 3 bases lying between them. The CDR3 DNA reads TGTGCCAGCAGTTATAGAGATACGCAGTATTTT. Amino acids: CASSYRDTQYF.

This clonotype has only a few counts. A clone one base away is much larger, so this may be a read error. The chain employs TRBV14 and TRBJ2-1, with D unclear. In germline, CDR1 is SGHDN, CDR2 FVKESK. This CDR3 has 15 amino acids. CDR3 bases: TGTGCCAGCAGCCCGCCCGGTCTTCCCTACAATGAGCAGCTCTTC. Translated: CASSPPGLPYNEQLF.

This clonotype was detected only a few times. The chain recombines TRBV12-3 or TRBV12-4 with TRBJ2-3; D unclear. CDR3 length: 15 amino acids. V was cut by 1 base and J by 2 bases, with 10 bases left in between. The CDR3 here is CASSLGRLLTDTQYF. In DNA, the CDR3 is TGTGCCAGCAGTTTAGGTCGCCTCCTCACAGATACGCAGTATTTT.